This T cell receptor beta chain emerged from a study of regulatory T cells in long-lasting Graves disease. This clonotype showed up just a few times. Specified time point: newly diagnosed GD, antithyroid drugs for less than 3 months. Preparation of the TCR library used RNA extracted from PBMCs. V was pared by 3 bases and J by 4 bases, with 10 bases between. This CDR3 has 15 residues. Germline V gene data show CDR1 as MNHNS and CDR2 as SASEGT. Relying on iRepertoire HTBI primers and Arm-PCR of CDR3 regions, the team built TCR beta libraries. From the multiplex PCR reads, TCRdb called clonotypes with MiXCR, one entry per CDR3 protein. The sample carries some 460,000 distinct CDR3 sequences, around 15% recorded once. Another study also made use of these data, one on T cells in Graves' hyperthyroidism and ophthalmopathy.

This specimen was peripheral blood mononuclear cells (PBMCs), taken at new diagnosis, from a patient treated with antithyroid drugs. The rearrangement uses TRBV6-1 and TRBJ1-6, with TRBD1 as a possible D gene (6 bases). The TCR was taken from a man aged 40-49 years with Graves disease. In DNA, the CDR3 is TGTGCCAGCAGTGAGGCGACAGGATATAATTCACCCCTCCACTTT. Translating it yields CASSEATGYNSPLHF.